These 20 T cell receptor beta chains were all obtained from the same sample, sequenced in a study of T cell repertoires in cytomegalovirus infection. TCRdb fed the reads into MiXCR, producing one record per CDR3 protein. Here the sample spans about 530,000 distinct CDR3 sequences, more than 25% being singletons. The sequenced material came from PBMCs. Receptor source: a human donor in good health (CMV status not recorded). Some clones in this sample may be carry-over from other donors' samples.

Here the CDR3 reads CASNSIYEQYF. As DNA, the CDR3 is TGTGCCAGCAACTCAATCTACGAGCAGTACTTC. The chain couples TRBV28 to TRBJ2-7; D unclear. Looked up from germline, CDR1 is MDHEN and CDR2 is SYDVKM. The CDR3 spans 11 residues. Trimming shortened V by 7 bases and J by 3 bases, and 7 bases separated the two germline ends. The variable domain in full, completed from reference TRBV28 and TRBJ2-7, reads DVKVTQSSRYLVKRTGEKVFLECVQDMDHENMFWYRQDPGLGLRLIYFSYDVKMKEKGDIPEGYSVSREKKERFSLILESASTNQTSMYLCASNSIYEQYFGPGTRLTVT.

Points on this clonotype: At one end, the junction sequence differs from germline, possibly due to a read error. The genes are TRBV5-3 and TRBJ2-1, with D possibly matching TRBD1 (5 bases). TRBV5-3 is assigned to the ORF class and has an uncertain function. CDR3 length equals 14 residues. The CDR3 is CASSLPQGTNEQFF. The CDR3 DNA reads TGTGCCAGCAGCTTGCCCCAGGGTACCAATGAGCAGTTCTTC.

This chain links TRBV14 with TRBJ2-1; D might be TRBD2 (6 bases). The CDR3 is 16 amino acids. The V gene lost 2 bases and the J gene lost 2 bases, with 13 bases spanning the gap. Germline V gives CDR1 SGHDN, CDR2 FVKESK. CDR3 sequence: CASSQRGLAPYNEQFF. CDR3 coding DNA: TGTGCCAGCAGCCAAAGGGGCCTAGCGCCCTACAATGAGCAGTTCTTC. Using reference TRBV14 and TRBJ2-1 for the parts outside the CDR3, the full variable domain is EAGVTQFPSHSVIEKGQTVTLRCDPISGHDNLYWYRRVMGKEIKFLLHFVKESKQDESGMPNNRFLAERTGGTYSTLKVQPAELEDSGVYFCASSQRGLAPYNEQFFGPGTRLTVL.

This clonotype has more than one count but fewer than ten. The J gene is TRBJ2-1, the V gene TRBV28, with D possibly being TRBD1 (8 bases). Deletions cut 6 bases from V and 16 bases from J, with 34 bases between. The CDR3 contains 17 residues. The V gene's germline CDR1 is MDHEN and CDR2 SYDVKM. As DNA, the CDR3 is TGTGCCAGCAGGCAGGGGGGGTGGCAGGGGGCCCAACCTGGTCATTTCTTC. Translating gives CASRQGGWQGAQPGHFF.

The rearrangement links TRBV4-1 to TRBJ2-2, with 8 bases matching TRBD2. The germline V gene has CDR1 MGHRA and CDR2 YSYEKL. Trimming cost V 1 base and J 7 bases; bases outside gene matches: 8. This CDR3 contains 16 residues. CDR3 loop: CASSQVGRAKSGELFF. DNA of the CDR3: TGCGCCAGCAGCCAAGTCGGGAGGGCCAAAAGCGGGGAGCTGTTTTTT.

Many counts were recorded for this clonotype. The V and J genes are TRBV7-2 and TRBJ1-5; D unresolved. Germline CDR1 is SGHTA and CDR2 is FQGNSA. The CDR3 has 15 residues. With 2 bases removed from V and 11 bases from J, the gap between germline ends came to 19 bases. CDR3 amino acids: CASSLSTTSLGAQHF. In nucleotides, the CDR3 is TGTGCCAGCAGCTTAAGTACAACCTCCCTCGGGGCCCAGCATTTT.

The chain couples TRBV2 to TRBJ2-1, with D tentatively TRBD2 (5 bases). Per germline, CDR1 SNHLY and CDR2 FYNNEI. This CDR3 has 15 amino acids. Trimming removed 1 base from V and 3 bases from J, with 10 bases in between. The CDR3 DNA reads as TGTGCCAGCAGTGAAGAGACTGGGAGCTACAATGAGCAGTTCTTC. It translates to CASSEETGSYNEQFF.

This clonotype occurred many times. V and J are TRBV12-3 or TRBV12-4 and TRBJ1-4; no definite D call. The CDR3 length is 15 residues. V was clipped by 2 bases and J by 4 bases, with 11 bases between them. The CDR3 loop is CASSLSGLNNEKLFF. CDR3 coding DNA: TGTGCCAGCAGTTTAAGTGGTCTGAATAATGAAAAACTGTTTTTT.

This clonotype showed up just a few times. The J gene is TRBJ2-7, the V gene TRBV6-2 or TRBV6-3, with D perhaps TRBD1 (6 bases). V was cut by 4 bases and J by 2 bases, with 15 bases left in between. The CDR3 is 15 amino acids. The germline gives CDR1 MNHEY, CDR2 SVGEGT. The CDR3 loop reads CASSFPRAGAYEQYV. The CDR3 coding sequence is TGTGCCAGCAGTTTCCCCCGCGCAGGGGCCTACGAGCAGTACGTC.

V and J are TRBV7-9 and TRBJ1-2; no clear D gene. Trimming left V 7 bases short and J 0 bases short, with 15 bases between. Germline V gene sequence: CDR1 SEHNR, CDR2 FQNEAQ (reference sequence). This CDR3 spans 15 amino acids. The CDR3: CASTLGTVANYGYTF. The CDR3 nucleotides read TGTGCCAGCACCTTGGGAACGGTAGCTAACTATGGCTACACCTTC.

This clonotype was counted a few times. The CDR3 is CASSQDYPPGNTIYF. In nucleotides, the CDR3 is TGTGCCAGCAGTCAGGACTATCCGCCTGGAAACACCATATATTTT. The V call is TRBV12-3 or TRBV12-4, the J call TRBJ1-3; D is ambiguous. Trimming removed 5 bases from V and 2 bases from J, with 13 bases in between. This CDR3 comprises 15 residues.

This chain joins TRBV30 and TRBJ1-3; D remains unclear. The CDR3 is 14 amino acids. Trimming removed 5 bases from V and 2 bases from J, with 13 bases in between. Germline V lookup: CDR1 GTSNPN, CDR2 SVGIG (reference sequence). CDR3 coding DNA: TGTGCCTGGGGACCTCCCGGGGCTGGAAACACCATATATTTT. As protein: CAWGPPGAGNTIYF.

V gene TRBV7-6 combines with J gene TRBJ2-7; TRBD2 agrees at 11 bases. The CDR3 totals 18 residues. In germline, CDR1 is SGHVS, CDR2 FNYEAQ. This CDR3 is CAVSGTAGTSGYSYEQYV. In DNA form, the CDR3 reads TGTGCGGTCTCCGGGACGGCGGGGACTAGCGGATACTCCTACGAGCAGTACGTC.

As regards this clonotype: Germline and junction disagree at one end, which may indicate a read error. The chain employs TRBV6-5 and TRBJ2-2; 13 bases map to TRBD2. The germline CDR1 and CDR2 sequences are MNHEY and SVGAGI. The CDR3 runs to 16 residues. CDR3 in amino acids: CGSRPGLAGDTGELFF. The CDR3 bases are TGTGGCAGCAGACCCGGACTAGCGGGAGACACCGGGGAGCTGTTTTTT.

The rearrangement links TRBV20-1 to TRBJ2-3; 12 positions agree with TRBD2. CDR3 size: 14 residues. Germline assignment: CDR1 DFQATT and CDR2 SNEGSKA (reference sequence). The CDR3 DNA is TGCACTGTGACTAGCGGGAGACCGGCAGATACGCAGTATTTT. It specifies CTVTSGRPADTQYF.

The chain combines TRBV15 with TRBJ2-2, with 10 bases that match TRBD2. Germline assignment: CDR1 LNHNV and CDR2 YYDKDF (reference sequence). After removal of 2 bases from V and 6 bases from J, the junction contained 6 bases not matched to a gene. The CDR3 runs to 16 residues. The CDR3 region is CATSRSSGRGSGELFF. Written as DNA, the CDR3 is TGTGCCACCAGCAGATCTAGCGGGAGAGGATCCGGGGAGCTGTTTTTT. Looking up the rest from reference TRBV15 and TRBJ2-2 gives the full variable domain: DAMVIQNPRYQVTQFGKPVTLSCSQTLNHNVMYWYQQKSSQAPKLLFHYYDKDFNNEADTPDNFQSRRPNTSFCFLDIRSPGLGDTAMYLCATSRSSGRGSGELFFGEGSRLTVL.

The chain combines TRBV29-1 with TRBJ1-1; maybe TRBD1 (6 bases). Germline assignment: CDR1 SQVTM and CDR2 ANQGSEA. Trimming took 4 bases from V and 0 from J, leaving 12 bases between them. The CDR3 runs to 14 residues. CDR3 DNA sequence: TGCAGCGTTGTGGGGGGCCTTCTGAACACTGAAGCTTTCTTT. Translated: CSVVGGLLNTEAFF.

This clonotype was counted only a few times. V usage is TRBV7-2 and J usage is TRBJ1-5; unclear D gene. The CDR3 extends over 13 amino acids. Germline lookup yields CDR1 SGHTA and CDR2 FQGNSA. Trimming removed 4 bases at V and 1 base at J, with 5 bases between. The DNA for the CDR3 is TGTGCCAGCAGCTGGGAAAGCAATCAGCCCCAGCATTTT. Its protein product is CASSWESNQPQHF.

This clonotype was observed a few times. This rearrangement joins TRBV7-6 to TRBJ2-7; 11 bases align to TRBD1. The CDR3 contains 15 residues. Germline V gives CDR1 SGHVS, CDR2 FNYEAQ. The trim removed 6 bases at V and 5 bases at J, leaving 9 bases unmatched. CDR3 nucleotides: TGTGCCAGCAGACTATCCTTGGGACAGGGGGACGAGCAGTACTTC. As protein: CASRLSLGQGDEQYF.

The chain is built from TRBV4-2 and TRBJ2-2; weak D call: TRBD1 (7 bases). The CDR3 is made up of 20 amino acids. Trimming removed 0 bases from V and 4 bases from J, with 24 bases in between. CDR1 is LGHNA, CDR2 YNFKEQ, per germline. This CDR3 reads CASSQEVRRGGGKVTGELFF. For the CDR3, the DNA is TGTGCCAGCAGCCAAGAGGTCCGCCGAGGGGGCGGGAAGGTCACCGGGGAGCTGTTTTTT.